This T cell receptor (beta chain) was recorded in a study of cytomegalovirus exposure and HLA in healthy donors. Samples came from healthy bone marrow donors. The length of the CDR3 is 14 residues. With 6 bases removed from V and 7 bases from J, the gap between germline ends came to 18 bases. Per the germline V gene, CDR1 is MNHEY and CDR2 is SVGAGI. The PCR was carried out with 60 Vbeta primers and 13 Jbeta primers. Some clones are missing from TCRdb's copy, which holds only in-frame ones; the method was immunoSEQ multiplex PCR. The table includes more than 130,000 clones, around 77% detected once. The clonotype comes from a woman aged 50 to 60 in good health and CMV-seronegative. The chain is built from TRBV6-5 and TRBJ1-1, with D possibly TRBD1 on 6 matching bases. Sequencing input: PBMCs. The CDR3 DNA reads TGTGCCAGCAGCACCCTAACAGGGTCGAGTGAAGCTTTCTTT. The encoded protein is CASSTLTGSSEAFF.